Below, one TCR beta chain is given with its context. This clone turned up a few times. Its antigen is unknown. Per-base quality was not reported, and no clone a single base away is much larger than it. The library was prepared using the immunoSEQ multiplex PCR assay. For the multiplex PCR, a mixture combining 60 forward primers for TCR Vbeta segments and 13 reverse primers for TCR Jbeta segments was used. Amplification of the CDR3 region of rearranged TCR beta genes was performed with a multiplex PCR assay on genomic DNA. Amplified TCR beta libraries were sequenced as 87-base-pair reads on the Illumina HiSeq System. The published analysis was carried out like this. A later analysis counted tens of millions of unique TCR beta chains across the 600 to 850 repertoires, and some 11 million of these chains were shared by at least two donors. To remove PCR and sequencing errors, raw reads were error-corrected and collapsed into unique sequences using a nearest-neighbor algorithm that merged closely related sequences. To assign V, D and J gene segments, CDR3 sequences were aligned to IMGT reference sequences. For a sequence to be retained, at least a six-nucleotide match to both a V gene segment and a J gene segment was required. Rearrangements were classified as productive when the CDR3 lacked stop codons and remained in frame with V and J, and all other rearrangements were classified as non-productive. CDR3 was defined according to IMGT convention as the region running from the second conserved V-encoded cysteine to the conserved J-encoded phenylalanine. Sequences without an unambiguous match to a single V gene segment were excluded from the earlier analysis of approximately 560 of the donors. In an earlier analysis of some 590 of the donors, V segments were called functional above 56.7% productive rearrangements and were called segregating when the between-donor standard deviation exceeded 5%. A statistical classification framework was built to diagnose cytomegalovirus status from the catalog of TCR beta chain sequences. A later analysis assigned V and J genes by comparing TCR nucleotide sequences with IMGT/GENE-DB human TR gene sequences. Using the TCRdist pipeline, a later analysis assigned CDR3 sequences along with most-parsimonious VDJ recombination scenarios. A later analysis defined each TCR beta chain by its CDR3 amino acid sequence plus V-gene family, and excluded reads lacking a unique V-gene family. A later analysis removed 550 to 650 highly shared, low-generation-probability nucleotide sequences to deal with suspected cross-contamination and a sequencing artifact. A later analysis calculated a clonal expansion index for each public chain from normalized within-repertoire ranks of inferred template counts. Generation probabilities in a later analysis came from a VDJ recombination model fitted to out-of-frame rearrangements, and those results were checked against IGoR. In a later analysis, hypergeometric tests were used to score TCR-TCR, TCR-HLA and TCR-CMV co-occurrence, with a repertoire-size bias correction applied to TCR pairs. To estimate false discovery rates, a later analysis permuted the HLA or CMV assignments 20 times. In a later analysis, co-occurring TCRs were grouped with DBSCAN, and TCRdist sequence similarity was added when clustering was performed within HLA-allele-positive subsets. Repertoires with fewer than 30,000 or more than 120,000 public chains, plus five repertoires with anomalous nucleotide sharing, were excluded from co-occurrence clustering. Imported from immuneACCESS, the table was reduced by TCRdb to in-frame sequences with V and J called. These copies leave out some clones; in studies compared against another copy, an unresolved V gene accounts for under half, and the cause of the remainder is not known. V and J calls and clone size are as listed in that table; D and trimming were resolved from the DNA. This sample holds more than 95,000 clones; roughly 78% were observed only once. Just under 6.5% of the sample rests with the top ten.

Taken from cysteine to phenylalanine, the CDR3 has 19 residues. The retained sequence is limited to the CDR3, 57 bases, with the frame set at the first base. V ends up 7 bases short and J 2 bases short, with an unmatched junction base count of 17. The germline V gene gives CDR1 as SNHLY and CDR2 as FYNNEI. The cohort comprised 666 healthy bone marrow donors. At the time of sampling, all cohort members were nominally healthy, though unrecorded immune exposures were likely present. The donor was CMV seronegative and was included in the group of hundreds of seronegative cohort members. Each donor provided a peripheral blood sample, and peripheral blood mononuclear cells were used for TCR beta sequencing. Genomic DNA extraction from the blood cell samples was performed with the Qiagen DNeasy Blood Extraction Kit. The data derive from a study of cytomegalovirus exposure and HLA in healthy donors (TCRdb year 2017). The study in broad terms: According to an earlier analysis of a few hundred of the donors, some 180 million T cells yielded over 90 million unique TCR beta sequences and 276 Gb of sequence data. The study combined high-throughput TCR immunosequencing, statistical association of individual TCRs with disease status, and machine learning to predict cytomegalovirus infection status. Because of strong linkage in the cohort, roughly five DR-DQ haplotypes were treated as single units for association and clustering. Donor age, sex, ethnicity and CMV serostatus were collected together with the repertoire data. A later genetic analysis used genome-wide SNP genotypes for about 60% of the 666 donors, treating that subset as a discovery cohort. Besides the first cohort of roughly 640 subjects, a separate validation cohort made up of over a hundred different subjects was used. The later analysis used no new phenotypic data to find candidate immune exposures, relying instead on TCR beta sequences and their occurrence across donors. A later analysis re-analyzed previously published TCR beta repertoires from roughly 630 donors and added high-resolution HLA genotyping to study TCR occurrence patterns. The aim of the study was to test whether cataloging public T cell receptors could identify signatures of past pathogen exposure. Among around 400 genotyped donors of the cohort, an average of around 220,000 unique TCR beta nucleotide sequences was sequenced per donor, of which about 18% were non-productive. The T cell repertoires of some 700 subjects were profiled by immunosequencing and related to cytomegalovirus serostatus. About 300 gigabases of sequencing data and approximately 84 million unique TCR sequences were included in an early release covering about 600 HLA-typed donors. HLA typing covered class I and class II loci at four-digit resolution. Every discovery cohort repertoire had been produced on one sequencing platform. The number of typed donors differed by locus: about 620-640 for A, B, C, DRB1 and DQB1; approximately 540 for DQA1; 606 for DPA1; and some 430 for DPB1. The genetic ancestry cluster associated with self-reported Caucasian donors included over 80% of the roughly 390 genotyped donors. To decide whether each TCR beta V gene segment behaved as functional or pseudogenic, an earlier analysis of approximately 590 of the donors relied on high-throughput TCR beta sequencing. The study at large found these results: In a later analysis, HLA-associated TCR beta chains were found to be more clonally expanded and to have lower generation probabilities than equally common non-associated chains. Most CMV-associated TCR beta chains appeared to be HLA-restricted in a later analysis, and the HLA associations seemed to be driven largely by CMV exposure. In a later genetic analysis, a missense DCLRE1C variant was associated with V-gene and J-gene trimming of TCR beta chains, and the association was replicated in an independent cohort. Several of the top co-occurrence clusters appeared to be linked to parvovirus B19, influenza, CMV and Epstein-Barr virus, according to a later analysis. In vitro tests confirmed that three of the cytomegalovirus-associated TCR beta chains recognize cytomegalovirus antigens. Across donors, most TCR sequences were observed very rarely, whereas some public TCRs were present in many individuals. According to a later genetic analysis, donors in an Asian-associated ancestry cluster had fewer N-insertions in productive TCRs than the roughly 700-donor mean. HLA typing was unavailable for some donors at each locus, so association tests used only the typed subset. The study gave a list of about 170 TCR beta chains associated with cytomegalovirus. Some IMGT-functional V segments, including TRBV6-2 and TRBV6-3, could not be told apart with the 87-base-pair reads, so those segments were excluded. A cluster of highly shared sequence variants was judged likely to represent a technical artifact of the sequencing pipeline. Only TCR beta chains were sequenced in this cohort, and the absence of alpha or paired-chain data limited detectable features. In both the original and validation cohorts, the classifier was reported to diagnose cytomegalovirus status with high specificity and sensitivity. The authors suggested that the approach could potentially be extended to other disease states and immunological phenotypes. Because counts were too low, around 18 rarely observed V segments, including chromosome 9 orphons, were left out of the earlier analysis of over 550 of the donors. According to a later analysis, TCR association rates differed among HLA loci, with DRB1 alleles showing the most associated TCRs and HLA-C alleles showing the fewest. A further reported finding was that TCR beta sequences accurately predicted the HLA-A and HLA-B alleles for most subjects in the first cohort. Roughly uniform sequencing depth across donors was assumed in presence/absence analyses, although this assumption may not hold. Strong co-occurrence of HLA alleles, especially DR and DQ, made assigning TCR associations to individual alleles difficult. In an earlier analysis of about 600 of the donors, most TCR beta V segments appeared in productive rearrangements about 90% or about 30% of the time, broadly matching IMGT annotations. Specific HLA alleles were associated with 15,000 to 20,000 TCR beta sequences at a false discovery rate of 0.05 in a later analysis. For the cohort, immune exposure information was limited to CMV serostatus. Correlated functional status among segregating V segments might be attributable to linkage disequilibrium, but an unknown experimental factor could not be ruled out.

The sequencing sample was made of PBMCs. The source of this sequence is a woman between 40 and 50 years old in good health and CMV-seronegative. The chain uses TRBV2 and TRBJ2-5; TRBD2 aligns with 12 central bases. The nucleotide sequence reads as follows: TGTGCCAGCAAACTTTGGGTTCGTCTAGCGGGAGGGAAGCAAGAGACCCAGTACTTC. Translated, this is CASKLWVRLAGGKQETQYF. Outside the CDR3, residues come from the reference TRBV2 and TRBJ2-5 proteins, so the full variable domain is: EPEVTQTPSHQVTQMGQEVILRCVPISNHLYFYWYRQILGQKVEFLVSFYNNEISEKSEIFDDQFSVERPDGSNFTLKIRSTKLEDSAMYFCASKLWVRLAGGKQETQYFGPGTRLLVL.